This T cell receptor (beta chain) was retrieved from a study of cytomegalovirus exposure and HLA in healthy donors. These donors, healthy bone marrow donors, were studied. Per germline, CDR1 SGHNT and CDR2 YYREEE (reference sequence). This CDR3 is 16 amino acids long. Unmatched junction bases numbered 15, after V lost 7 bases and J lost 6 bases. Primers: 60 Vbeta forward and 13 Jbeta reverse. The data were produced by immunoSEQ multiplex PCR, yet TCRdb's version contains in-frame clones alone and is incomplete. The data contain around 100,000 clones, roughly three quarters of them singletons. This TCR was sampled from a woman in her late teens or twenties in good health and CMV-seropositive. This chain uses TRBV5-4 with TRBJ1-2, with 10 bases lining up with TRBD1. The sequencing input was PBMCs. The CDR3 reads CASRQTGTGARHGYTF. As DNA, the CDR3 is TGTGCCAGCCGCCAAACCGGGACAGGGGCCCGGCATGGCTACACCTTC.